This entry concerns a single TCR beta chain. Its antigen remains unknown. The sample carries other DNA sequences with the same CDR3. This specimen belongs to a study of shared clonotypes between healthy human individuals. Points from the study as a whole: Sequencing depth was a factor that was expected to affect clonotype sharing among donors. Sample collection involved blood only; tissue repertoires are likely different.

The protocol was immunoSEQ multiplex PCR, while the TCRdb copy is restricted to in-frame clones and leaves out a portion. The sample contains around 2.5 million clones, roughly 93% of which appear only once. This TCR was sampled from a man in his late teens or twenties in good health. Some clones in this sample may be carry-over from other donors' samples. The sequenced material came from naive CD4+ T cells from PBMCs. Stated subset: CD45RA+ positively selected.

CDR3 region: CASSPGQGYNQPQHF. The CDR3 bases are TGCGCCAGCAGCCCGGGACAGGGTTACAATCAGCCCCAGCATTTT. The chain recombines TRBV5-1 with TRBJ1-5; 9 bases map to TRBD1. Per germline, CDR1 SGHRS and CDR2 YFSETQ. This CDR3 has 15 residues. Trimming removed 4 bases from V and 3 bases from J; junction bases left unmatched: 5.